A selection of T cell receptor beta chains follows, all from one sample in a study of cytomegalovirus exposure and HLA in healthy donors. The method was immunoSEQ multiplex PCR; TCRdb's version includes in-frame clones alone and lacks a portion of them. The table lists about 160,000 clones, 55% to 80% of them singletons. The sample taken for sequencing was PBMCs. The receptor source for this set is a woman between 18 and 29 years old in good health and CMV-seropositive. Both conserved end residues are part of each CDR3. The order of the fields is J gene, D gene, V gene, clone size, CDR3 protein, CDR3 DNA. A D gene is named only where the DNA matches it firmly. Expanded clones are given a class, and other clones once, few, many or no size at all.

TRBJ1-1 TRBD1 TRBV28 NA CASRFTRTGGAGNTEAFF TGTGCCAGCAGATTTACCCGGACAGGGGGCGCGGGGAACACTGAAGCTTTCTTT
TRBJ1-2 TRBD1 TRBV19 NA CAGKTGYGYTF TGTGCCGGAAAGACAGGGTATGGCTACACCTTC
TRBJ2-7 TRBD1 TRBV7-9 few CASSPLGQGTYEQYF TGTGCCAGCAGCCCCCTGGGACAGGGAACCTACGAGCAGTACTTC
TRBJ1-1 NA TRBV29-1 few CSVVAFLNTEAFF TGCAGCGTTGTGGCTTTTCTGAACACTGAAGCTTTCTTT
TRBJ2-3 TRBD2 TRBV5-1 NA CASSLASGYTDTQYF TGCGCCAGCAGCTTGGCTAGCGGGTATACAGATACGCAGTATTTT
TRBJ2-7 NA TRBV9 NA CASSARDNRNEQYF TGTGCCAGCAGCGCCCGGGACAATAGGAACGAGCAGTACTTC
TRBJ1-4 NA TRBV4-2 NA CASSQRATNEKLFF TGTGCCAGCAGCCAGAGAGCAACTAATGAAAAACTGTTTTTT
TRBJ2-1 TRBD2 TRBV19 NA CASREGGPPHNEQFF TGTGCCAGTAGAGAGGGAGGGCCGCCGCACAATGAGCAGTTCTTC
TRBJ2-7 TRBD1 TRBV6-6 NA CASSFGQGPYEQYF TGTGCCAGCAGTTTCGGACAGGGCCCCTACGAGCAGTACTTC
TRBJ2-7 NA TRBV27 NA CASSPPRGADVYEQYF TGTGCCAGCAGCCCCCCCCGGGGGGCCGATGTCTACGAGCAGTACTTC